Following are 20 T cell receptor beta chains from one sample sequenced in a study of shared clonotypes between healthy human individuals. The repertoire was sequenced with immunoSEQ multiplex PCR; TCRdb's copy has only in-frame clones and lacks some. In the table there are some 2,500,000 clones, approximately 93% of which are singletons. The sequenced sample consisted of naive CD4+ T cells from PBMCs. As to subset: CD45RA+ positively selected. The receptor source for this set is a man in his late teens or twenties in good health. Some clones in this sample may be carry-over from other donors' samples.

V is TRBV14 and J is TRBJ2-1; 10 nucleotides match TRBD1. The CDR3 covers 16 residues. The germline V gene encodes CDR1 SGHDN and CDR2 FVKESK. V was pared by 5 bases and J by 2 bases, with 6 bases of the junction left unmatched. CDR3 coding DNA: TGTGCCAGCAGCTCCCTCGGGACAGGGGCCTACAATGAGCAGTTCTTC. Amino acids: CASSSLGTGAYNEQFF.

The genes are TRBV28 and TRBJ2-1; 10 nucleotides align to TRBD2. J lost 7 bases, V lost 11 bases, and 14 bases had no gene match. The CDR3 contains 15 residues. The germline V gene has CDR1 MDHEN and CDR2 SYDVKM. Here the CDR3 reads CASGKLAGEWNEQFF. As DNA, the CDR3 is TGTGCCTCGGGGAAGCTAGCGGGAGAATGGAATGAGCAGTTCTTC.

In regard to this clone: Distinct nucleotide sequences in the sample also encode this CDR3. This chain connects TRBV7-9 to TRBJ2-2; TRBD2 aligns across 13 bases. The V and J ends lost 5 bases and 5 bases, in that order; junction bases with no gene match: 2. Germline V gene data show CDR1 as SEHNR and CDR2 as FQNEAQ (reference sequence). This CDR3 spans 15 amino acids. CDR3 amino acids: CASSLGLAGTGELFF. The CDR3 coding sequence is TGTGCCAGCAGCCTGGGACTAGCGGGAACCGGGGAGCTGTTTTTT.

The V and J genes are TRBV15 and TRBJ2-5, with 9 bases identical to TRBD2. With 0 bases clipped from V and 4 bases from J, the junction kept 12 bases outside the gene matches. The CDR3 runs 18 residues. CDR1 is LNHNV and CDR2 is YYDKDF in the germline V gene (reference sequence). The CDR3 sequence is CATSRDGRASGVGETQYF. CDR3 nucleotides: TGTGCCACCAGCAGAGACGGCAGGGCTAGCGGGGTGGGAGAGACCCAGTACTTC.

The CDR3 nucleotides read TGCAGCGTGGGGGCAGGGAACTCCTACGAGCAGTACTTC. As protein: CSVGAGNSYEQYF. The V and J genes are TRBV29-1 and TRBJ2-7; TRBD1 is a possible D gene (6 bases). Trimming took off 6 bases at V and 0 bases at J, with 12 bases between the two ends. CDR3 length equals 13 residues. Germline-derived CDR1 and CDR2 are SQVTM and ANQGSEA.

Written as DNA, the CDR3 is TGCAGCGCCACCAGGGGGCGGGTTTTCCAAGAGACCCAGTACTTC. Amino acids: CSATRGRVFQETQYF. The rearrangement uses TRBV29-1 and TRBJ2-5; 8 nucleotides match TRBD1. Germline V gives CDR1 SQVTM, CDR2 ANQGSEA. Trimming at V came to 7 bases and at J to 1 base, leaving 11 bases not matched to a gene. This CDR3 is 15 amino acids long. The entire variable domain, with the rest obtained from reference TRBV29-1 and TRBJ2-5, is as follows: SAVISQKPSRDICQRGTSLTIQCQVDSQVTMMFWYRQQPGQSLTLIATANQGSEATYESGFVIDKFPISRPNLTFSTLTVSNMSPEDSSIYLCSATRGRVFQETQYFGPGTRLLVL.

This sequence joins TRBV28 and TRBJ1-1; D uncertain. V was pared by 7 bases and J by 1 base, with 19 bases between. Per the germline V gene, CDR1 is MDHEN and CDR2 is SYDVKM. This CDR3 has 16 amino acids. CDR3 amino acids: CASTQGWRETNTEAFF. The CDR3 DNA reads TGTGCCAGCACCCAAGGATGGAGAGAGACGAACACTGAAGCTTTCTTT.

This chain links TRBV10-3 with TRBJ2-5; D is perhaps TRBD1 or TRBD2 (6 bases each). The CDR3 sequence is 14 residues long. Germline CDR1 and CDR2: ENHRY and SYGVKD. The germline V and J ends were trimmed by 3 bases and 5 bases, with 13 bases remaining between them. This CDR3 reads CAISDRRGLETQYF. The CDR3 DNA reads TGTGCCATCAGTGACCGTCGGGGGCTGGAGACCCAGTACTTC.

The gene calls are TRBV5-4 and TRBJ2-7; 12 bases map to TRBD2. This CDR3 contains 15 residues. The germline gives CDR1 SGHNT, CDR2 YYREEE (reference sequence). V was clipped by 3 bases and J by 3 bases; unmatched bases: 4. This CDR3 reads CASSSKTSGGYEQYF. In DNA, the CDR3 is TGTGCCAGCAGCTCTAAGACTAGCGGGGGCTACGAGCAGTACTTC.

The chain joins TRBV27 to TRBJ2-5; 14 nucleotides line up with TRBD2. Trimming removed 2 bases from V and 0 bases from J; junction bases left unmatched: 5. Germline V gene sequence: CDR1 MNHEY, CDR2 SMNVEV (reference sequence). The CDR3 covers 18 residues. The CDR3 DNA is TGTGCCAGCAGTTTAGGACTAGCGGGAGGCCCTAACCAAGAGACCCAGTACTTC. Residues: CASSLGLAGGPNQETQYF.

The chain employs TRBV6-5 and TRBJ2-7; maybe TRBD1 (5 bases). Looked up from germline, CDR1 is MNHEY and CDR2 is SVGAGI. The germline V and J ends were trimmed by 2 bases and 3 bases, with 8 bases remaining between them. The CDR3 runs to 13 residues. CDR3 amino acids: CASSYDRGYEQYF. Here the CDR3 DNA reads TGTGCCAGCAGTTACGATAGGGGCTACGAGCAGTACTTC.

The chain has TRBV7-3 and TRBJ2-2, with D perhaps matching TRBD2 (6 bases). V lost 6 bases and J 7 bases, leaving 12 bases between the germline ends. The germline CDR1 and CDR2 sequences are SGHTA and FQGTGA. There are 13 residues in the CDR3. CDR3 DNA sequence: TGTGCCAGCAGTCCTCACGGGGGCGGGGAGCTGTTTTTT. This encodes CASSPHGGGELFF.

The V call is TRBV28, the J call TRBJ2-4; the D gene is possibly TRBD2 (5 bases). This CDR3 region has 14 residues. V was trimmed by 4 bases and J by 5 bases, leaving 12 bases between them. The germline CDR1 and CDR2 sequences are MDHEN and SYDVKM. The CDR3 nucleotides are TGTGCCAGCAGTTCTCCGGGGATCCAAAACATTCAGTACTTC. Translated, it gives CASSSPGIQNIQYF.

J is TRBJ1-5 and V is TRBV28; D not resolved. Trimming took off 5 bases at V and 4 bases at J, with 15 bases between the two ends. Germline CDR1 MDHEN, CDR2 SYDVKM. This CDR3 has 15 amino acids. The CDR3 loop reads CASSPSYVGNQPQHF. CDR3 DNA sequence: TGTGCCAGCAGTCCCTCGTACGTTGGAAATCAGCCCCAGCATTTT. The variable domain in full, with the rest retrieved from reference TRBV28 and TRBJ1-5, is DVKVTQSSRYLVKRTGEKVFLECVQDMDHENMFWYRQDPGLGLRLIYFSYDVKMKEKGDIPEGYSVSREKKERFSLILESASTNQTSMYLCASSPSYVGNQPQHFGDGTRLSIL.

The V and J genes are TRBV6-6 and TRBJ1-5, with D possibly TRBD1 on 5 matching bases. CDR1 MNHNY and CDR2 SVGAGI come from the germline V gene (reference sequence). V shed 6 bases and J shed 4 bases, with 16 bases lying between them. The CDR3 is made up of 15 amino acids. CDR3 loop: CASSPDILANQPQHF. CDR3 DNA: TGTGCCAGCAGCCCGGACATTCTAGCGAATCAGCCCCAGCATTTT.

This chain connects TRBV5-1 to TRBJ2-7, with 8 bases identical to TRBD1. The germline V gene encodes CDR1 SGHRS and CDR2 YFSETQ. The CDR3 is 16 amino acids. V shed 0 bases and J 2 bases; nucleotides not matched to a gene: 7. CDR3 in DNA: TGCGCCAGCAGCTTGGGGTTCGGGACAGGAGCCTACGAGCAGTACTTC. As protein: CASSLGFGTGAYEQYF.

Concerning this clone itself: Other nucleotide sequences from this sample produce the same CDR3. The genes are TRBV28 and TRBJ1-1; D might be TRBD1 (5 bases). From germline, CDR1 is MDHEN and CDR2 SYDVKM. The CDR3 totals 14 residues. V lost 6 bases, J lost 0 bases, and 11 bases lay in between. The CDR3 loop reads CASRTGTLNTEAFF. The CDR3 DNA is TGTGCCAGCAGAACCGGGACTTTGAACACTGAAGCTTTCTTT.

This clone was seen only once. This chain joins TRBV10-3 and TRBJ2-3; D perhaps matches TRBD1 (7 bases). The CDR3 length is 14 residues. Trimming removed 7 bases at V and 0 bases at J, with 11 bases between. Germline CDR1 ENHRY, CDR2 SYGVKD. CDR3 in amino acids: CAINPGGSTDTQYF. CDR3 nucleotide sequence: TGTGCCATCAACCCAGGGGGGAGCACAGATACGCAGTATTTT.

V and J are TRBV5-1 and TRBJ1-4; tentatively, D is TRBD1 (5 bases). The V gene's germline CDR1 is SGHRS and CDR2 YFSETQ. The CDR3 has 15 residues. Trimming removed 2 bases at V and 1 base at J, with 9 bases between. This CDR3 is CASSFYGGTNEKLFF. The CDR3 region has the DNA TGCGCCAGCAGCTTTTACGGGGGAACTAATGAAAAACTGTTTTTT.

The chain couples TRBV2 to TRBJ2-5; D possibly uses TRBD1 or TRBD2 (6 bases each). This CDR3 is built from 16 residues. V lost 0 bases and J lost 2, with 13 bases in between. Per germline, CDR1 SNHLY and CDR2 FYNNEI. The chain's CDR3 is CASSEAGGRGQETQYF. The CDR3 nucleotides are TGTGCCAGCAGTGAAGCGGGAGGTAGGGGGCAAGAGACCCAGTACTTC.